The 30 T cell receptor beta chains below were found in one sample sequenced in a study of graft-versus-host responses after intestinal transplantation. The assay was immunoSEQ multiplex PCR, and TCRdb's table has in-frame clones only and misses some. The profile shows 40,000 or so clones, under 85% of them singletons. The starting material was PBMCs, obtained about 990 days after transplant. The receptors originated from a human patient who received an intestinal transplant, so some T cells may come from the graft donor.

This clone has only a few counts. CDR3 loop: CASSPIGGVGSEKLFF. For the CDR3, the DNA is TGCGCCAGCAGCCCCATAGGGGGGGTGGGGAGTGAAAAACTGTTTTTT. V is TRBV5-1 and J is TRBJ1-4, with D maybe TRBD1 (6 bases). The germline V and J ends were trimmed by 4 bases and 7 bases, with 20 bases remaining between them. The CDR3 covers 16 residues. The germline V gene has CDR1 SGHRS and CDR2 YFSETQ.

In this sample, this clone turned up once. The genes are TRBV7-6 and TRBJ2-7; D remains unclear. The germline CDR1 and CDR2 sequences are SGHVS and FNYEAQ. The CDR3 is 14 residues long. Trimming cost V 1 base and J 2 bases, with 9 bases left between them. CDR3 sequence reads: CASSLVVDAYEQYF. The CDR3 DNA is TGTGCCAGCAGCTTAGTAGTTGATGCCTACGAGCAGTACTTC.

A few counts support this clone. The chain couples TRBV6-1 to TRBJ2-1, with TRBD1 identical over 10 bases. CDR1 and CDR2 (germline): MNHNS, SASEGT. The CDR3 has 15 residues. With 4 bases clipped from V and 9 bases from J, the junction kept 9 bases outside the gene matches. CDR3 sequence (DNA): TGTGCCAGCAGTGCCGGGACAGGGGAGGTTGGTGAGCAGTTCTTC. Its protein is CASSAGTGEVGEQFF.

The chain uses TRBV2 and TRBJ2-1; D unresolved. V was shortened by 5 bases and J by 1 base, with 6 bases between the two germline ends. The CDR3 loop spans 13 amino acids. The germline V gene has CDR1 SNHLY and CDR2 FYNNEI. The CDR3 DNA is TGTGCCAGCAGTATTACGTCCTACAATGAGCAGTTCTTC. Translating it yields CASSITSYNEQFF.

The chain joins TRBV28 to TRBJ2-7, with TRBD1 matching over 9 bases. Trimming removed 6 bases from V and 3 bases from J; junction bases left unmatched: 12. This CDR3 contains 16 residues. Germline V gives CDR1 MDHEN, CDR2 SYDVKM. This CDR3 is CASRQPGQGGLYEQYF. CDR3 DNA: TGTGCCAGCAGACAACCGGGACAGGGAGGACTCTACGAGCAGTACTTC.

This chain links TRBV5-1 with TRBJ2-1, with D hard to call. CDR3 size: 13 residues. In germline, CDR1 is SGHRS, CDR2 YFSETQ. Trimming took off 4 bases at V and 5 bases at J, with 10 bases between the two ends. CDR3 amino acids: CASSPHPDNEQFF. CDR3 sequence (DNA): TGCGCCAGCAGCCCCCATCCCGACAATGAGCAGTTCTTC.

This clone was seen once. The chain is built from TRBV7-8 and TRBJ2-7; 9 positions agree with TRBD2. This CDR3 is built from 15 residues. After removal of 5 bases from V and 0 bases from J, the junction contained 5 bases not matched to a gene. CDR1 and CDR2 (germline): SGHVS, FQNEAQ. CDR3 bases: TGTGCCAGCAGCATGGGACTAGCCAACTCCTACGAGCAGTACTTC. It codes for CASSMGLANSYEQYF.

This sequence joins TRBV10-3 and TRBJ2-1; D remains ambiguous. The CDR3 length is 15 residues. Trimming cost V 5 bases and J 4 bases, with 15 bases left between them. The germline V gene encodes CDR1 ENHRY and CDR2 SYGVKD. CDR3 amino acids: CAISPRREGYNEQFF. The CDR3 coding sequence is TGTGCCATCAGTCCCAGGAGAGAAGGGTACAATGAGCAGTTCTTC.

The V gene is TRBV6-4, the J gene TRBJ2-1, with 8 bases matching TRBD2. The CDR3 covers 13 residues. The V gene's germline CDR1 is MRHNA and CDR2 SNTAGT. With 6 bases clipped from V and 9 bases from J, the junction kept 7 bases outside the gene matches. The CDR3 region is CASSGFSGAEQFF. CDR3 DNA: TGTGCCAGCAGCGGCTTTAGCGGGGCTGAGCAGTTCTTC.

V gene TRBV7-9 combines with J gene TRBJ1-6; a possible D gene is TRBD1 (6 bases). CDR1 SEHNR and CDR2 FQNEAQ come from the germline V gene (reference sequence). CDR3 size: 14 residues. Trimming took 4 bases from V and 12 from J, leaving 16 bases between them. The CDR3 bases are TGTGCCAGCAGCTCGGGGACCGGGGGCCTACCCCTCCACTTT. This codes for CASSSGTGGLPLHF.

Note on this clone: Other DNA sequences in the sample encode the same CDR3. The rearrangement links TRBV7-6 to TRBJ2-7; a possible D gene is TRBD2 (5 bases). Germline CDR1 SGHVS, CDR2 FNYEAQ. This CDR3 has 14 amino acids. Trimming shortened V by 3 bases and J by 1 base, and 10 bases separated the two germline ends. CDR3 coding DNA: TGTGCCAGCAGCTTCGGGGATTCTTCCTACGAGCAGTACTTC. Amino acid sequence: CASSFGDSSYEQYF.

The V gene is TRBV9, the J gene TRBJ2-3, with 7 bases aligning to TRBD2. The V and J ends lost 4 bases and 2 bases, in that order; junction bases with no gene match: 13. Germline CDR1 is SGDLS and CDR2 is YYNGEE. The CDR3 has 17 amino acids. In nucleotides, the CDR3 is TGTGCCAGCAGCCTTCCCCGCAGCGGGGTGACCACAGATACGCAGTATTTT. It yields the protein CASSLPRSGVTTDTQYF.

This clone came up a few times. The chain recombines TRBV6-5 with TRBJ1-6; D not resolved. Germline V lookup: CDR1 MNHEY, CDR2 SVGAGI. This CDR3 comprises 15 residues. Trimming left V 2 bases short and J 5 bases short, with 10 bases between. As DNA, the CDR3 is TGTGCCAGCAGTTACGGGCAGCTGAATAATTCACCCCTCCACTTT. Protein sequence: CASSYGQLNNSPLHF.

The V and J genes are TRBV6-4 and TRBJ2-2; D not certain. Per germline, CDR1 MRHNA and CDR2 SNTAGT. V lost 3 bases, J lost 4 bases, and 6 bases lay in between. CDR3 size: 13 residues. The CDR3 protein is CASSERATGELFF. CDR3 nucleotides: TGTGCCAGCAGTGAAAGGGCCACCGGGGAGCTGTTTTTT.

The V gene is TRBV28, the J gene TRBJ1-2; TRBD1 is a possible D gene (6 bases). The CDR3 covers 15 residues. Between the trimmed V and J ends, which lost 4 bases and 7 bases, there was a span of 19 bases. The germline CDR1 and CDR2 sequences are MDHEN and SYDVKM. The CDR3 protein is CASSWPGEGGSGYTF. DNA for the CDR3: TGTGCCAGCAGTTGGCCTGGGGAGGGGGGGTCTGGCTACACCTTC.

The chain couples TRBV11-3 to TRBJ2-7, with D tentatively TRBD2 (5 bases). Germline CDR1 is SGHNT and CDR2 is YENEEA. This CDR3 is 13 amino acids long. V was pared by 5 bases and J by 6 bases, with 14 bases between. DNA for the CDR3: TGTGCCAGCAGCCCCCGGTCGGGATTCGAGCAGTACTTC. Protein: CASSPRSGFEQYF.

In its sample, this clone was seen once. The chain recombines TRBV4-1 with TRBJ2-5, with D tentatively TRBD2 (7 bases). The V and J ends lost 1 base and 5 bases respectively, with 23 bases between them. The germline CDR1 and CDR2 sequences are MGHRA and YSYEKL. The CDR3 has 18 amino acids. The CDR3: CASSQVEGGLGPGETQYF. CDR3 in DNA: TGCGCCAGCAGCCAAGTCGAGGGGGGGCTGGGGCCAGGGGAGACCCAGTACTTC.

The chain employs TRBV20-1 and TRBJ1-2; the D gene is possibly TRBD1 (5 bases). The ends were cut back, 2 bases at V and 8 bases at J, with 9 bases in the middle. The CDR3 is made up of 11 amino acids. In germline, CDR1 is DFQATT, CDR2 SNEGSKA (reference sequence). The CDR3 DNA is TGCAGTGCTAGACAGGGATTCGGCTACACCTTC. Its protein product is CSARQGFGYTF.

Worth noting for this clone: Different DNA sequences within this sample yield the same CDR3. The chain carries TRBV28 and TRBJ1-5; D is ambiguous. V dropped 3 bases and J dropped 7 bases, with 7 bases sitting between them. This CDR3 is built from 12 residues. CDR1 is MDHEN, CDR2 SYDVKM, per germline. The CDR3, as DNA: TGTGCCAGCAGTTTCGGGAGCCAGCCCCAGCATTTT. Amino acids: CASSFGSQPQHF.

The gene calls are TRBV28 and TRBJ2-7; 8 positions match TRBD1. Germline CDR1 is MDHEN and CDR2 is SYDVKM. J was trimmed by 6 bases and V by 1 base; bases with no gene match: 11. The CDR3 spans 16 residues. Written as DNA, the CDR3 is TGTGCCAGCAGTTTATCCGCCGCAGGGGGCGGCGGCGAGCAGTACTTC. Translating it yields CASSLSAAGGGGEQYF.

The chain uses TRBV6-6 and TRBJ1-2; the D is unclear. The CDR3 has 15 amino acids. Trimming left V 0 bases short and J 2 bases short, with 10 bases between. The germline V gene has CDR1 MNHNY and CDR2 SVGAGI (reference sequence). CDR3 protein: CASSYSSRRNYGYTF. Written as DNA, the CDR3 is TGTGCCAGCAGTTACTCGTCGCGGAGAAACTATGGCTACACCTTC.

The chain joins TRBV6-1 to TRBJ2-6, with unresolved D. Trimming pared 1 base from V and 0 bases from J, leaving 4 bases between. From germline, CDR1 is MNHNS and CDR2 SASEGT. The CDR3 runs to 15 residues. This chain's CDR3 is CASSEDSSGANVLTF. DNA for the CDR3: TGTGCCAGCAGTGAAGACAGCTCTGGGGCCAACGTCCTGACTTTC.

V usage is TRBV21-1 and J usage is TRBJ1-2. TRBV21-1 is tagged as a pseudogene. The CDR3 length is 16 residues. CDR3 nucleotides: TGTGCCAGCAGCGTTGGGGGTAAAGGATTTAACTATGGCTACACCTTC. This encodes CASSVGGKGFNYGYTF.

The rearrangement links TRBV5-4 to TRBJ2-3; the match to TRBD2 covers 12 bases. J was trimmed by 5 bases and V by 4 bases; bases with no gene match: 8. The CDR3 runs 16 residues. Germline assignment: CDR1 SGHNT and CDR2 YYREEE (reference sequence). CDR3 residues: CASSLRLAGARDTQYF. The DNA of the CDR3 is TGTGCCAGCAGCCTACGACTAGCGGGAGCCCGAGATACGCAGTATTTT. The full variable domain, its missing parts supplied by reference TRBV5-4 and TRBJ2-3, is ETGVTQSPTHLIKTRGQQVTLRCSSQSGHNTVSWYQQALGQGPQFIFQYYREEENGRGNFPPRFSGLQFPNYSSELNVNALELDDSALYLCASSLRLAGARDTQYFGPGTRLTVL.

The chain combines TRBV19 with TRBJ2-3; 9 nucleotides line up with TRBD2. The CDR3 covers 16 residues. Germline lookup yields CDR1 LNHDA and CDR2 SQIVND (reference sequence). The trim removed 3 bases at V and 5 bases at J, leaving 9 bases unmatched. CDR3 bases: TGTGCCAGTAGTATCTTGCGGGGGGGCCGGGGAGATACGCAGTATTTT. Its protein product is CASSILRGGRGDTQYF. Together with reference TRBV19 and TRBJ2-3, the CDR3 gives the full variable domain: DGGITQSPKYLFRKEGQNVTLSCEQNLNHDAMYWYRQDPGQGLRLIYYSQIVNDFQKGDIAEGYSVSREKKESFPLTVTSAQKNPTAFYLCASSILRGGRGDTQYFGPGTRLTVL.

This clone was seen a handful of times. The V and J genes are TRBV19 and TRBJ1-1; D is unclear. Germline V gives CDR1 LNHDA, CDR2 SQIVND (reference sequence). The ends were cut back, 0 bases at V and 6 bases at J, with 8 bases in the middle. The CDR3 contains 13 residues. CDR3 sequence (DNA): TGTGCCAGTAGTATAGAAGGGTATGCTGAAGCTTTCTTT. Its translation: CASSIEGYAEAFF.

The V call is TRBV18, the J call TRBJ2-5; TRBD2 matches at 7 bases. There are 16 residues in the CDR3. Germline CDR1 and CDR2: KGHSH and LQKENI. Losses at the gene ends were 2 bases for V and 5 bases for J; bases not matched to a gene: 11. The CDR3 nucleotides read TGTGCCAGCTCACCAACAGGAGCGGGATTCGAGGAGACCCAGTACTTC. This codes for CASSPTGAGFEETQYF.

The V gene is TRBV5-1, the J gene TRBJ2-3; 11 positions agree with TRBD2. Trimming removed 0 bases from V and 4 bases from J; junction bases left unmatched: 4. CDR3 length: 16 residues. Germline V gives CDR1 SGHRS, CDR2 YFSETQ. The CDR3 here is CASSLELAGVADTQYF. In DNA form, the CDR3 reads TGCGCCAGCAGCTTGGAACTAGCGGGGGTGGCAGATACGCAGTATTTT.

CDR3 protein: CASTRGSGNYGYTF. The CDR3 coding sequence is TGTGCCAGCACCCGGGGGTCAGGCAACTATGGCTACACCTTC. The chain employs TRBV28 and TRBJ1-2, with D tentatively TRBD1 (5 bases). The CDR3 length is 14 residues. Germline lookup yields CDR1 MDHEN and CDR2 SYDVKM. Trimming removed 7 bases from V and 2 bases from J, with 14 bases in between.

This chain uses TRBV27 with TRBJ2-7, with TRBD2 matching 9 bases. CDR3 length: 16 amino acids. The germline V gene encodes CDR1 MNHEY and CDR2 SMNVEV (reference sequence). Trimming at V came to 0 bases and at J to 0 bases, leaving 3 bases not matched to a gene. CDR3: CASSLSPSGNSYEQYF. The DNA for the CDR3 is TGTGCCAGCAGTTTATCCCCTAGCGGGAACTCCTACGAGCAGTACTTC.